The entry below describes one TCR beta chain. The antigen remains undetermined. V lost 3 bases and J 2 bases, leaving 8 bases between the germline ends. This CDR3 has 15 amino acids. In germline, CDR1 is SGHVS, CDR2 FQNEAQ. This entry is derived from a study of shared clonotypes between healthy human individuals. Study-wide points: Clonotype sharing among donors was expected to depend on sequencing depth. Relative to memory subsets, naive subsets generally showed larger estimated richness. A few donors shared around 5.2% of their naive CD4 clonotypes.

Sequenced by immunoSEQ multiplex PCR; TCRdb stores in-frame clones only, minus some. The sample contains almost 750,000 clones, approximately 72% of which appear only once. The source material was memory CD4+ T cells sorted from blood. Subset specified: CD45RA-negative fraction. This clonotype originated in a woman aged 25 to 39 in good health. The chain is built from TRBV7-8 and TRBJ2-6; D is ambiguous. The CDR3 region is CASSFQLAGANVLTF. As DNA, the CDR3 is TGTGCCAGCAGCTTCCAATTGGCTGGGGCCAACGTCCTGACTTTC.